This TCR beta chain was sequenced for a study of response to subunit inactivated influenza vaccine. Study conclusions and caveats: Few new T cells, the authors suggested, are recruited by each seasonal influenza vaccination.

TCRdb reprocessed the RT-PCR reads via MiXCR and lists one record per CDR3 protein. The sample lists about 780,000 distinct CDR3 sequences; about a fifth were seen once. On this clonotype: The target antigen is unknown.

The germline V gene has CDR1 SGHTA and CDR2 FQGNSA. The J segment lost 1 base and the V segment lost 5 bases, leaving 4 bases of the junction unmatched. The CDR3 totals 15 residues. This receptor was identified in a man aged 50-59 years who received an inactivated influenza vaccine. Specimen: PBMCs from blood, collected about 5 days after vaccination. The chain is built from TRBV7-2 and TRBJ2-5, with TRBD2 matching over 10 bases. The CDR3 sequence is CASSATSGIQETQYF. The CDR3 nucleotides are TGTGCCAGCAGCGCAACTAGCGGGATCCAAGAGACCCAGTACTTC.